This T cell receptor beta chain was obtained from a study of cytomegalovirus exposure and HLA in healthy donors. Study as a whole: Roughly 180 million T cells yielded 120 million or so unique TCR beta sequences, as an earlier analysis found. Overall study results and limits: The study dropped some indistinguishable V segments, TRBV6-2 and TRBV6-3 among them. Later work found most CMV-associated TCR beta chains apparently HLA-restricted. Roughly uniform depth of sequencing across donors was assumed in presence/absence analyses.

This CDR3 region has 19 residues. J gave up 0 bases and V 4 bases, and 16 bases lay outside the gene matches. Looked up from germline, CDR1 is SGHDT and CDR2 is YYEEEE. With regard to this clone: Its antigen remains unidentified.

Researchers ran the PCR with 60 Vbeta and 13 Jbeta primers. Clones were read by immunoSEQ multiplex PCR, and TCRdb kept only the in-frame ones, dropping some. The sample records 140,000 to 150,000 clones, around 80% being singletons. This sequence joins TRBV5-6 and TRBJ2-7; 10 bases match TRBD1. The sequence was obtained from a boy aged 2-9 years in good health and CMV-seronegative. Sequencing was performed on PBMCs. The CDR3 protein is CASSRTGGTRLSSSYEQYF. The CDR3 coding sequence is TGTGCCAGCAGCAGGACAGGGGGGACACGACTTTCGAGCTCCTACGAGCAGTACTTC.